This TCR beta chain derives from a study of CD4+ T cells in melanoma. Study findings and constraints: Neoantigen-specific CD4+ T cells in melanoma reportedly had diverse differentiation states.

TCRdb keeps only in-frame clones here, not all; method: immunoSEQ multiplex PCR. The data contain 15,000 to 20,000 clones, over 70% of them seen just once; the ten biggest clones take up approximately 5.6%. Comments on this clone: Antigen: not known.

Germline assignment: CDR1 SGHAT and CDR2 FQNNGV. The CDR3 loop spans 16 amino acids. Trimming removed 1 base from V and 1 base from J, with 11 bases in between. Sequencing input: cells from a culture (not recorded whether cultured in vitro). This TCR derives from a human donor with melanoma. J is TRBJ1-3 and V is TRBV11-2, with D tentatively TRBD1 (6 bases). For the CDR3, the DNA is TGTGCCAGCAGCTTAGGACAGGTATCTTCTGGAAACACCATATATTTT. This codes for CASSLGQVSSGNTIYF.